Listed below are T cell receptor beta chains from one sample, sequenced in a study of OX40 agonist ivuxolimab in advanced cancers. Generated by immunoSEQ multiplex PCR, the TCRdb table keeps only in-frame clones and is missing some. This table has about 55,000 clones, approximately 80% appearing once. This specimen consisted of CD4+ or CD8+ T cells sorted from blood, obtained in a trial of the OX40 agonist ivuxolimab. These TCRs come from an adult with an advanced solid tumor such as melanoma, head and neck, liver or kidney cancer. The CDR3 runs from the conserved cysteine through the conserved F or W. The D gene is left open where the match is weak. The listing skips clone size in some rows; elsewhere it reads once, few, many or a size class.

V gene	D gene	J gene	clone size	CDR3 DNA	CDR3 protein
TRBV2	.	TRBJ2-5	once	TGTGCCAGCCAGGGAGAAGAGACCCAGTACTTC	CASQGEETQYF
TRBV19	.	TRBJ1-1	.	TGTGCCAGTAGTTACGAGGACAGCCCGAACACTGAAGCTTTCTTT	CASSYEDSPNTEAFF
TRBV2	TRBD1	TRBJ1-4	.	TGTGCCAGCAGGGGAACGGGACAGACCAATGAAAAACTGTTTTTT	CASRGTGQTNEKLFF
TRBV5-4	TRBD1	TRBJ2-1	.	TGTGCCAGCAGCAAGGGGACAGGGGGGTACGATGAGCAGTTCTTC	CASSKGTGGYDEQFF
TRBV7-9	TRBD2	TRBJ2-3	once	TGTGCCAGCAGCTCTAGCGGGAGGGCCGGGGATACGCAGTATTTT	CASSSSGRAGDTQYF
TRBV11-3	.	TRBJ2-2	.	TGTGCCAGCAGCTTAAGGGTTCAGCCCGGGGAGCTGTTTTTT	CASSLRVQPGELFF
TRBV4-2	.	TRBJ2-6	few	TGTGCCAGCAGCCCTGATTCTTCTGGGGCCAACGTCCTGACTTTC	CASSPDSSGANVLTF
TRBV19	.	TRBJ1-4	.	TGTGCCAGTAGTATAGTTGGCAGGGGTGAAAAACTGTTTTTT	CASSIVGRGEKLFF
TRBV4-3	.	TRBJ2-1	few	TGCGCCAGCAGCCAAGATAGGAGGGGCCGAGGCAATGAGCAGTTCTTC	CASSQDRRGRGNEQFF
TRBV7-6	TRBD1	TRBJ1-2	once	TGTGCCAGCAGCTTAGCGGGGGGACAGGGGAGCGGCTACACCTTC	CASSLAGGQGSGYTF
TRBV2	.	TRBJ2-2	.	TGTGCCAGCAGAGGGGATACCGGGGAGCTGTTTTTT	CASRGDTGELFF
TRBV10-2	.	TRBJ2-2	.	TGCGCCAGTGCCCGTCGGGGAGAGACCGGGGAGCTGTTTTTT	CASARRGETGELFF
TRBV5-1	TRBD2	TRBJ2-7	once	TGCGCCAGCAGCCCCCGGGGCGGGGGATTTGGCGAGCAGTACTTC	CASSPRGGGFGEQYF
TRBV11-2	.	TRBJ2-2	.	TGTGCCAGCAAAGAAGGGGGGCAGAGGAACACCGGGGAGCTGTTTTTT	CASKEGGQRNTGELFF
TRBV28	.	TRBJ1-5	.	TGTGCCAGCAGTTTAGGGGGATCTAATCAGCCCCAGCATTTT	CASSLGGSNQPQHF